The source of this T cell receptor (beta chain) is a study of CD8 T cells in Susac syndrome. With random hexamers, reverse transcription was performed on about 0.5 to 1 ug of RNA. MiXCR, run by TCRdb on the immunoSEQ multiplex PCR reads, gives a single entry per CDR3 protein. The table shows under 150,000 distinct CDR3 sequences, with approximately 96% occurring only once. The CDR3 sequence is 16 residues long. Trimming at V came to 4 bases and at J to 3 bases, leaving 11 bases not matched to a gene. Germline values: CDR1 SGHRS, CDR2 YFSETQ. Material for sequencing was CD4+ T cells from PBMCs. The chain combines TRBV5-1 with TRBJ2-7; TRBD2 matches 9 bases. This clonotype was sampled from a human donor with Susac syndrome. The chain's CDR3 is CASSPRVTSGDYEQYF. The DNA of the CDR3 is TGCGCCAGCAGCCCGCGGGTGACTAGCGGAGACTACGAGCAGTACTTC.